This is a list of T cell receptor beta chains from one sample in a study of shared clonotypes between healthy human individuals. Measured with immunoSEQ multiplex PCR; TCRdb has only the in-frame clones, and not every one. The table lists roughly 590,000 clones, less than 97% of them singletons. The specimen sequenced was naive CD8+ T cells sorted from blood. These receptors were taken from a woman in her twenties or thirties in good health. CDR3s include the opening cysteine and the closing phenylalanine or tryptophan. D genes are given only for firm matches. Part of the rows lack a size; the others show once, few, many or a class for expanded clones.

TRBV30	-	TRBJ1-2	15	TRBD1	TGTGCCTGGAGTCCGGGACAGGGGAAGTTCAATGGCTACACCTTC	CAWSPGQGKFNGYTF
TRBV7-9	-	TRBJ1-2	13	-	TGTGCCAGCAGCTTAGCGGGGGCCTATGGCTACACCTTC	CASSLAGAYGYTF
TRBV11-2	-	TRBJ2-5	14	-	TGTGCCAGCAGCTTAGTAGGGACTCAAGAGACCCAGTACTTC	CASSLVGTQETQYF
TRBV7-8	-	TRBJ2-7	16	-	TGTGCCAGCAGCTTAGCAGGGAGCGGTCCGGGATACGAGCAGTACTTC	CASSLAGSGPGYEQYF
TRBV19	-	TRBJ1-1	16	TRBD1	TGTGCCAGTAGTATCGACCGGGACAGGATGAACACTGAAGCTTTCTTT	CASSIDRDRMNTEAFF
TRBV6-5	-	TRBJ1-1	15	-	TGTGCCAGCAGTTACTCTCCAGGGATTAACACTGAAGCTTTCTTT	CASSYSPGINTEAFF
TRBV6-4	-	TRBJ2-1	18	TRBD2	TGTGCCAGCAGTGACTCTTTCTGGGAGGGCCTTTCCTACAATGAGCAGTTCTTC	CASSDSFWEGLSYNEQFF
TRBV4-1	-	TRBJ2-5	16	-	TGCGCCAGCAGCCAAGATGGGGCTAGCACAGGGGGGGCCCAGTACTTC	CASSQDGASTGGAQYF
TRBV7-6	-	TRBJ2-1	16	-	TGTGCCAGCAGCCCCCGGGACTTTAGCTCCTACAATGAGCAGTTCTTC	CASSPRDFSSYNEQFF
TRBV5-6	-	TRBJ2-7	16	-	TGTGCCAGCAGCTCCAGGTCCCAGGCGGGATACTACGAGCAGTACTTC	CASSSRSQAGYYEQYF
TRBV30	-	TRBJ2-2	12	TRBD1	TGTGCCTGGGACAGGGGGGCCGGGGAGCTGTTTTTT	CAWDRGAGELFF
TRBV27	once	TRBJ2-7	13	-	TGTGCCAGCAGTTTGGGGGGAGTCCACGAGCAGTACTTC	CASSLGGVHEQYF
TRBV28	-	TRBJ2-3	15	-	TGTGCCAGCAGAATAGCCGGGACTGCCACAGATACGCAGTATTTT	CASRIAGTATDTQYF
TRBV27	-	TRBJ2-5	14	TRBD2	TGTGCCAGCAGTTTACTAGCGGGAATCGAGACCCAGTACTTC	CASSLLAGIETQYF
TRBV30	-	TRBJ1-4	12	-	TGTGCCTGGAGTTTAGGAAATGAAAAACTGTTTTTT	CAWSLGNEKLFF
TRBV9	once	TRBJ2-2	16	TRBD2	TGTGCCAGCAGCGCCTGGGGGACTAGCGGGACCGGGGAGCTGTTTTTT	CASSAWGTSGTGELFF
TRBV29-1	-	TRBJ2-3	15	-	TGCAGCGTTGAGGGGGCGAGGGTGGCGTCAGATACGCAGTATTTT	CSVEGARVASDTQYF
TRBV11-3	-	TRBJ2-1	15	-	TGTGCCAGCAGCTCAAGGACAGTTTCCTACAATGAGCAGTTCTTC	CASSSRTVSYNEQFF
TRBV4-1	-	TRBJ1-4	15	-	TGCGCCAGCAGCCATGGGACGCGAGGGAATGAAAAACTGTTTTTT	CASSHGTRGNEKLFF
TRBV15	-	TRBJ2-7	16	TRBD1	TGTGCCACCAGCAGCGCCGGGACAGGACGTTCACTCGAGCAGTACTTC	CATSSAGTGRSLEQYF
TRBV28	-	TRBJ2-2	16	-	TGTGCCAGCAGTTTGGAGGGGACAGTTCCAACCGGGGAGCTGTTTTTT	CASSLEGTVPTGELFF
TRBV27	-	TRBJ1-4	16	TRBD1	TGTGCCAGCAGTTTGACAGGGGCCTCAACTAATGAAAAACTGTTTTTT	CASSLTGASTNEKLFF
TRBV25-1	-	TRBJ2-7	13	-	TGTGCCAGCAGGGCCCCCGACCCCTACGAGCAGTACTTC	CASRAPDPYEQYF
TRBV28	once	TRBJ1-5	14	-	TGTGCCAGCATACTGACCAGGGGCTATCAGCCCCAGCATTTT	CASILTRGYQPQHF
TRBV5-5	once	TRBJ1-2	16	TRBD1	TGTGCCAGCAGCCTGGACAGGGGAGGGTTTCACTATGGCTACACCTTC	CASSLDRGGFHYGYTF
TRBV2	-	TRBJ2-7	17	-	TGTGCCAGCAGTGAACTCGGGTCGGATAGGGCGGGTTACGAGCAGTACTTC	CASSELGSDRAGYEQYF
TRBV5-4	few	TRBJ2-7	11	-	TGTGCCAGCACTCAGGATGGCGAGCAGTACTTC	CASTQDGEQYF
TRBV6-1	-	TRBJ1-3	17	TRBD1	TGTGCCAGCAGTGACACTACGACAGGGTACCCTGGAAACACCATATATTTT	CASSDTTTGYPGNTIYF
TRBV27	-	TRBJ2-7	16	TRBD2	TGTGCCAGCAGTTTATCGTGGCTAGCGGGATCCTACGAGCAGTACTTC	CASSLSWLAGSYEQYF
TRBV6-1	-	TRBJ1-1	13	-	TGTGCCAGCGGGCCGACAGCGAACACTGAAGCTTTCTTT	CASGPTANTEAFF
TRBV7-2	once	TRBJ1-5	14	-	TGTGCCAGCAGCTTACCCGGGTCCAATCAGCCCCAGCATTTT	CASSLPGSNQPQHF
TRBV6-6	-	TRBJ2-2	16	TRBD1	TGTGCCAGCAGTTACTCGGCAGGGGGAAACACCGGGGAGCTGTTTTTT	CASSYSAGGNTGELFF
TRBV9	-	TRBJ2-2	16	TRBD1	TGTGCCAGCAGCGCGGGGACAGGGTCGAACACCGGGGAGCTGTTTTTT	CASSAGTGSNTGELFF
TRBV6-1	once	TRBJ2-7	12	-	TGTGCCAGCATTCAGGACGGTCACGAGCAGTACTTC	CASIQDGHEQYF
TRBV7-9	once	TRBJ1-2	14	-	TGTGCCAGCACCCTGGGCGGGGGCGCGAATGGCTACACCTTC	CASTLGGGANGYTF
TRBV9	-	TRBJ2-1	15	TRBD2	TGTGCCAGCAGCGAGTGGGGGGGCTCCTACAATGAGCAGTTCTTC	CASSEWGGSYNEQFF
TRBV9	-	TRBJ1-2	13	-	TGTGCCAGCAGCGCGGGACTCAACTATGGCTACACCTTC	CASSAGLNYGYTF
TRBV30	once	TRBJ2-7	14	TRBD1	TGTGCCTGGAGTACTGGACAGGGGGCTGGCGAGCAGTACTTC	CAWSTGQGAGEQYF
TRBV5-1	-	TRBJ2-2	14	-	TGCGCCAGCAGCCCGGTCGTGGACACCGGGGAGCTGTTTTTT	CASSPVVDTGELFF
TRBV27	-	TRBJ2-2	18	-	TGTGCCAGCAGTCCGCGGTGGGGGGCTAGCTATTTTGCCGGGGAGCTGTTTTTT	CASSPRWGASYFAGELFF
TRBV5-6	-	TRBJ2-7	16	-	TGTGCCAGCAGCTTGGCCGTTGGCCTAGCTGCCTACGAGCAGTACTTC	CASSLAVGLAAYEQYF
TRBV28	-	TRBJ1-1	11	-	TGTGCCAGCAAGCGCCTACAGGAAGCTTTCTTT	CASKRLQEAFF
TRBV5-4	once	TRBJ2-1	16	TRBD2	TGTGCCAGCAGCGACGGACTAGCGGGGGCTTACAATGAGCAGTTCTTC	CASSDGLAGAYNEQFF
TRBV7-9	-	TRBJ2-7	14	-	TGTGCCAGCACCCCGCCCGGGGGCGGCTACGAGCAGTACTTC	CASTPPGGGYEQYF
TRBV4-1	-	TRBJ2-2	14	-	TGCGCCAGCAGCTCAAGGGGGTCGAGCGGGGAGCTGTTTTTT	CASSSRGSSGELFF
TRBV27	-	TRBJ2-7	15	TRBD2	TGTGCCAGCAGTTTTCGGGCTAGCGGAGCGTACGAGCAGTACTTC	CASSFRASGAYEQYF
TRBV29-1	-	TRBJ2-3	12	-	TGCAGCCCGTGGGAGGGCACAGATACGCAGTATTTT	CSPWEGTDTQYF
TRBV5-1	-	TRBJ1-1	14	TRBD1	TGCGCCAGCTGCCGGGACAGGCGGAACACTGAAGCTTTCTTT	CASCRDRRNTEAFF
TRBV7-8	-	TRBJ2-5	13	-	TGTGCCAGCAGCCCGGATTGGGAAGAGACCCAGTACTTC	CASSPDWEETQYF
TRBV25-1	-	TRBJ2-7	15	TRBD1	TGTGCCAGCAGTCACGGGACAGGTGTTTGGGTCGAGCAGTACTTC	CASSHGTGVWVEQYF
TRBV10-2	once	TRBJ2-1	14	-	TGCGCCAGCAGTGAGAGTGGGGGGTACAATGAGCAGTTCTTC	CASSESGGYNEQFF
TRBV7-8	-	TRBJ2-7	16	-	TGTGCCAGCAGCCGAGGACTAATCCATGAGGGATACGAGCAGTACTTC	CASSRGLIHEGYEQYF
TRBV27	-	TRBJ2-7	14	TRBD1	TGTGCCAGCAGTTGGGACAGTGTGTCCTACGAGCAGTACTTC	CASSWDSVSYEQYF
TRBV29-1	-	TRBJ2-2	16	TRBD2	TGCAGCGTTGAAACCGGGACTAGCGGGAGGAACGGGGAGCTGTTTTTT	CSVETGTSGRNGELFF
TRBV7-9	-	TRBJ2-1	12	-	TGTGCCAGCAGCTTAGGACCGTATGAGCAGTTCTTC	CASSLGPYEQFF
TRBV19	-	TRBJ1-5	17	-	TGTGCCAGTAGTCCTTGGGCCCTCATACCTTACAATCAGCCCCAGCATTTT	CASSPWALIPYNQPQHF
TRBV19	few	TRBJ2-7	13	TRBD1	TGTGCCAGTAGTGTGGGACAGGCCTACGAGCAGTACTTC	CASSVGQAYEQYF